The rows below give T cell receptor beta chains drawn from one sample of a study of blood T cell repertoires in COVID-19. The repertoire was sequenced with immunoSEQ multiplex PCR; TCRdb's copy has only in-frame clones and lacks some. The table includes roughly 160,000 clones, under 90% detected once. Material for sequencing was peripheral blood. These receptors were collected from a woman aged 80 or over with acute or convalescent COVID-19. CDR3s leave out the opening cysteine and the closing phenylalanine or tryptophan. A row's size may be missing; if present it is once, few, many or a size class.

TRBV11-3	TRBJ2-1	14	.	ASSSSTGAGYNEQF
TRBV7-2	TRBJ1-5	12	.	ASSLDRGPEPQH
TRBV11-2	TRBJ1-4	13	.	ASSALGVLNEKLF
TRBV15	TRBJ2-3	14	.	ATSRGFAGASDTQY
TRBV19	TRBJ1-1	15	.	ASSPRKERFMNTEAF
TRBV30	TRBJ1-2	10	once	ASGQGGYGYT
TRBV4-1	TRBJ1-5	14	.	ASSQVGRALGQPQH
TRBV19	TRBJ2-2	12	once	ASKRGSNTGELF
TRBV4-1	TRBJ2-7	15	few	ASSQPTGASGKYEQY
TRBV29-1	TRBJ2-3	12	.	SAAQGQGRDTQY
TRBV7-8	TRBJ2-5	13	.	ASSLAGTAIETQY
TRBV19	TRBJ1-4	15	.	ASSIGDRGRAQEKLF
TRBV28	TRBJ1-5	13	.	ASSPGQGLIQPQH
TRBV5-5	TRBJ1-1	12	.	ASSLKGKNTEAF
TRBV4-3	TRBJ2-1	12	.	ASSQGGVVNEQF
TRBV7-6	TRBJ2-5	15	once	ASSLEAPNRQGETQY
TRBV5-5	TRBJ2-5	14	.	ASSLSAGGSTETQY
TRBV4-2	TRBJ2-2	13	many	ASSPGGADTGELF
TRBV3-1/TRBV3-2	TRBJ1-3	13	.	ASSQVGTAGNTIY
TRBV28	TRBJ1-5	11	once	ASSADRVQPQH
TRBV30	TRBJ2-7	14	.	AWSRVRDRGRDEQY
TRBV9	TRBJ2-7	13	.	ASSVGVAGTYEQY
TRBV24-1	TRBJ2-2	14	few	ATSDFPGPNTGELF